This TCR beta chain was profiled in a study of breast tumors, draining lymph nodes, adjacent tissues. One entry per CDR3 protein results from TCRdb running MiXCR on the multiplex PCR reads. The table records 150,000 to 200,000 distinct CDR3 sequences, 25% to 40% of them present only once. Samples came from axillary lymph nodes draining the breast cancer. This clonotype was observed a single time. Germline is not matched at one junction end, which may reflect a read error. The CDR3 runs 17 residues. The germline V gene encodes CDR1 LNHNV and CDR2 YYDKDF (reference sequence). The TCR originated in a female donor with breast cancer. Some clones in this sample may be carry-over from other donors' samples. This chain connects TRBV15 to TRBJ2-3; D might be TRBD2 (6 bases). Source material: axillary lymph node tissue. Written as DNA, the CDR3 is TGTGCCGCCAGCAGCGAGTCCACGGGGGAAGGCACAGATACGCAGTATTTT. It is translated as CAASSESTGEGTDTQYF.